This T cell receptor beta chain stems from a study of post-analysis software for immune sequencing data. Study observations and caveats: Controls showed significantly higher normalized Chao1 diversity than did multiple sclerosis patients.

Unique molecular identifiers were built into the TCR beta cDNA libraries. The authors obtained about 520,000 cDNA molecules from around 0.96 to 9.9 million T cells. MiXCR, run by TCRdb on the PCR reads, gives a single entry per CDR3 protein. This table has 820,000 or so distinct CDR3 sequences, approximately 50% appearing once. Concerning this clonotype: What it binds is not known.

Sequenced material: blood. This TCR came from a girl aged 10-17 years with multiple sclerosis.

The CDR3 here is CSAQRSSYEQYF. CDR3 DNA: TGCAGTGCTCAGCGGTCTTCCTACGAGCAGTACTTC. The chain is built from TRBV20-1 and TRBJ2-7, with TRBD2 as a possible D gene (5 bases). CDR1 is DFQATT and CDR2 is SNEGSKA in the germline V gene (reference sequence). The CDR3 loop spans 12 amino acids. Trimming removed 5 bases from V and 1 base from J, with 9 bases in between.